One and the same sample provided the 32 T cell receptor beta chains below, sequenced in a study of STAT5B mutations in CD4+ large granular lymphocyte leukemia. Using immunoSEQ multiplex PCR, the repertoire was profiled, and TCRdb retains in-frame clones only, with some absent. The data show 31,000 or so clones, roughly 89% seen once. Input material: CD4+ T cells from blood buffy coats. These receptor sequences come from a human donor in good health.

The rearrangement links TRBV6-5 to TRBJ1-2; TRBD1 aligns across 8 bases. The V gene end was trimmed by 7 bases and the J gene end by 6 bases; junction bases not matched to a gene: 4. The CDR3 spans 12 residues. Per the germline V gene, CDR1 is MNHEY and CDR2 is SVGAGI. In nucleotides, the CDR3 is TGTGCCAGCACAAGGACAGGGCATGGCTACACCTTC. The encoded protein is CASTRTGHGYTF.

CDR3 residues: CASSLGWDSQETQYF. CDR3 bases: TGTGCCAGCAGCTTAGGATGGGACAGTCAAGAGACCCAGTACTTC. This chain connects TRBV11-1 to TRBJ2-5; 7 bases map to TRBD1. Germline V gene lookup returns CDR1 SGHAT and CDR2 FQDESV (reference sequence). CDR3 length: 15 residues. Trimming at V came to 1 base and at J to 2 bases, leaving 4 bases not matched to a gene. Supplemented by reference TRBV11-1 and TRBJ2-5, the full variable domain reads EAEVAQSPRYKITEKSQAVAFWCDPISGHATLYWYRQILGQGPELLVQFQDESVVDDSQLPKDRFSAERLKGVDSTLKIQPAELGDSAMYLCASSLGWDSQETQYFGPGTRLLVL.

This clone was seen more than once but under ten times. The chain employs TRBV7-8 and TRBJ1-1, with 9 bases that match TRBD1. Germline CDR1 and CDR2: SGHVS and FQNEAQ. The CDR3 runs to 16 residues. V lost 4 bases and J lost 4; bases outside the gene matches: 10. CDR3 amino acids: CASSSPLQTGGTEAFF. CDR3 DNA: TGTGCCAGCAGCTCTCCGCTCCAGACAGGGGGCACTGAAGCTTTCTTT.

The V gene is TRBV11-3, the J gene TRBJ2-7, with TRBD2 matching over 15 bases. The CDR3 spans 17 residues. Trimming removed 1 base from V and 2 bases from J; junction bases left unmatched: 3. Germline-derived CDR1 and CDR2 are SGHNT and YENEEA. The CDR3 DNA reads TGTGCCAGCAGCTTAGGGACTAGCGGGAGGGAGACCTACGAGCAGTACTTC. Translating gives CASSLGTSGRETYEQYF.

The chain recombines TRBV27 with TRBJ2-7, with D perhaps being TRBD1 or TRBD2 (5 bases each). This CDR3 is 15 amino acids long. CDR1 and CDR2 (germline): MNHEY, SMNVEV (reference sequence). V gave up 5 bases and J gave up 2 bases, with 16 bases separating them. The CDR3 protein is CASSRQIGLTYEQYF. The CDR3 DNA follows: TGTGCCAGCAGTCGACAGATAGGACTTACCTACGAGCAGTACTTC.

The chain carries TRBV5-1 and TRBJ2-5; 10 bases are a match to TRBD1. Unmatched junction bases numbered 17, after V lost 4 bases and J lost 5 bases. Germline V CDR1 and CDR2: SGHRS, YFSETQ. CDR3 length: 18 residues. The CDR3 reads CASSPYPKTGGVDETQYF. In nucleotides, the CDR3 is TGCGCCAGCAGCCCGTATCCCAAGACAGGGGGCGTCGACGAGACCCAGTACTTC.

The chain employs TRBV7-2 and TRBJ2-5; 11 positions agree with TRBD2. V shed 1 base, J shed 1 base, and the junction held 2 bases outside the gene matches. Germline V lookup: CDR1 SGHTA, CDR2 FQGNSA. The CDR3 is 16 amino acids. The CDR3 reads CASSLGTSGRQETQYF. The CDR3 region has the DNA TGTGCCAGCAGCTTAGGGACTAGCGGGCGCCAAGAGACCCAGTACTTC.

The V gene is TRBV30, the J gene TRBJ2-7; D may be TRBD2 (5 bases). The CDR3 loop spans 13 amino acids. Germline CDR1 reads GTSNPN; CDR2 reads SVGIG (reference sequence). Trimming shortened V by 3 bases and J by 5 bases, and 14 bases separated the two germline ends. The CDR3 loop is CAWRVRGTHEQYF. The CDR3 DNA sequence: TGTGCCTGGAGGGTCCGGGGTACCCACGAGCAGTACTTC.

This clone was counted between two and nine times. The chain combines TRBV13 with TRBJ2-7; TRBD2 matches at 8 bases. Trimming removed 4 bases from V and 2 bases from J; junction bases left unmatched: 10. The CDR3 runs to 16 residues. The germline gives CDR1 PRHDT, CDR2 FYEKMQ (reference sequence). The CDR3 region is CASSSRGQRETYEQYF. The CDR3 nucleotides are TGTGCCAGCAGCTCCCGGGGTCAGCGGGAGACCTACGAGCAGTACTTC.

This clone was seen a handful of times. This chain uses TRBV7-9 with TRBJ1-1; 7 nucleotides align to TRBD1. Per germline, CDR1 SEHNR and CDR2 FQNEAQ (reference sequence). Germline trimming cut 5 bases from V and 5 bases from J; bases unmatched to any gene: 8. The CDR3 contains 14 residues. CDR3 DNA: TGTGCCAGCAGCCGTGTCGAACAGGGGACTGAAGCTTTCTTT. This gives the protein CASSRVEQGTEAFF. Combining the CDR3 with reference TRBV7-9 and TRBJ1-1 gives the whole variable domain DTGVSQNPRHKITKRGQNVTFRCDPISEHNRLYWYRQTLGQGPEFLTYFQNEAQLEKSRLLSDRFSAERPKGSFSTLEIQRTEQGDSAMYLCASSRVEQGTEAFFGQGTRLTVV.

Only a few counts were recorded for this clone. This chain links TRBV4-2 with TRBJ1-3, with D hard to call. The V gene lost 0 bases and the J gene lost 4 bases, with 16 bases spanning the gap. CDR1 LGHNA and CDR2 YNFKEQ come from the germline V gene. CDR3 length: 17 amino acids. The CDR3 protein is CASSQDGGFGRGNTIYF. The CDR3 nucleotides read TGTGCCAGCAGCCAAGATGGAGGCTTTGGACGGGGAAACACCATATATTTT.

V usage is TRBV29-1 and J usage is TRBJ2-1; TRBD1 matches 10 bases. V was clipped by 6 bases and J by 5 bases; unmatched bases: 4. CDR1 is SQVTM, CDR2 ANQGSEA, per germline. The CDR3 is 13 amino acids. The CDR3 DNA reads as TGCAGCGTAGGACAGGGGGTAAACAATGAGCAGTTCTTC. Translation gives CSVGQGVNNEQFF.

This clone is a singleton in its sample. The DNA of the CDR3 is TGTGCCAGCAGTTTCCGGCAGGGCTTAGGCGGGAGTTCCGACAATGAGCAGTTCTTC. Translating it yields CASSFRQGLGGSSDNEQFF. V and J are TRBV27 and TRBJ2-1; 7 bases match TRBD2. The ends lost 3 bases at V and 5 bases at J; junction bases unmatched: 19. The length of the CDR3 is 19 residues. CDR1 is MNHEY, CDR2 SMNVEV, per germline (reference sequence).

The J gene is TRBJ2-7, the V gene TRBV9; D unresolved. CDR3 length: 14 residues. CDR1 and CDR2 from the germline V gene are SGDLS and YYNGEE. Trimming removed 0 bases at V and 0 bases at J, with 7 bases between. Here the CDR3 DNA reads TGTGCCAGCAGCGTAGCACAACACTCCTACGAGCAGTACTTC. It specifies CASSVAQHSYEQYF.

The chain uses TRBV4-1 and TRBJ2-1; 7 nucleotides line up with TRBD2. Germline V gives CDR1 MGHRA, CDR2 YSYEKL. The CDR3 length is 13 residues. Trimming took 2 bases from V and 7 from J; bases not matched to a gene: 2. The CDR3 nucleotides read TGCGCCAGCAGCCAAACTAGCGTAAATGAGCAGTTCTTC. As protein: CASSQTSVNEQFF.

The CDR3 nucleotides are TGTGCCAGCAGCTTAGAGACAGGGGGGAACACTGAAGCTTTCTTT. It encodes CASSLETGGNTEAFF. V usage is TRBV7-8 and J usage is TRBJ1-1; 9 bases line up with TRBD1. The CDR3 totals 15 residues. V lost 1 base, J lost 1 base, and 1 base stayed unmatched. Germline V gene data show CDR1 as SGHVS and CDR2 as FQNEAQ. The full variable domain, its missing parts supplied by reference TRBV7-8 and TRBJ1-1, is GAGVSQSPRYKVAKRGQDVALRCDPISGHVSLFWYQQALGQGPEFLTYFQNEAQLDKSGLPSDRFFAERPEGSVSTLKIQRTQQEDSAVYLCASSLETGGNTEAFFGQGTRLTVV.

This clone was seen only once. The V gene is TRBV30, the J gene TRBJ2-7; D is perhaps TRBD1 (5 bases). The V gene's germline CDR1 is GTSNPN and CDR2 SVGIG (reference sequence). This CDR3 comprises 13 residues. Trimming removed 2 bases at V and 7 bases at J, with 15 bases between. Here the CDR3 DNA reads TGTGCCTGGAGTAAAGGACAAGGTTTGGAGCAGTACTTC. As protein: CAWSKGQGLEQYF.

This chain connects TRBV2 to TRBJ2-7; 8 bases are shared with TRBD2. Germline V gives CDR1 SNHLY, CDR2 FYNNEI. With 5 bases clipped from V and 1 base from J, the junction kept 4 bases outside the gene matches. The CDR3 is 14 amino acids. In DNA, the CDR3 is TGTGCCAGCAGTATCGAGCGGGAGTCCTACGAGCAGTACTTC. Translating it yields CASSIERESYEQYF.

CDR3 coding DNA: TGTGCCATCAGTGTGGGTCTTGGGCCGTTTACGGAGCAGTTCTTC. Translating gives CAISVGLGPFTEQFF. V gene TRBV10-3 combines with J gene TRBJ2-1; D is unresolved. This CDR3 has 15 amino acids. V gave up 4 bases and J gave up 10 bases, with 20 bases separating them. Germline V gene lookup returns CDR1 ENHRY and CDR2 SYGVKD.

The J gene is TRBJ2-3, the V gene TRBV2; a possible D gene is TRBD2 (6 bases). V was clipped by 5 bases and J by 5 bases, with 14 bases between them. CDR1 and CDR2 (germline): SNHLY, FYNNEI. CDR3 size: 14 residues. In nucleotides, the CDR3 is TGTGCCAGCAGTCGACTAGAGGTGAGAGATACGCAGTATTTT. This translates into CASSRLEVRDTQYF.

The J gene is TRBJ1-5, the V gene TRBV12-5, with no clear D. From germline, CDR1 is LGHNT and CDR2 FRNRAP. With 0 bases removed from V and 2 bases from J, the gap between germline ends came to 14 bases. This CDR3 is 17 amino acids long. DNA of the CDR3: TGTGCTAGTGGTTTGGTACTAGGCAGGAGGGGCAATCAGCCCCAGCATTTT. This codes for CASGLVLGRRGNQPQHF.

The V and J genes are TRBV27 and TRBJ2-6; 12 bases align to TRBD1. The germline gives CDR1 MNHEY, CDR2 SMNVEV (reference sequence). The CDR3 totals 20 residues. J was trimmed by 0 bases and V by 5 bases; bases with no gene match: 11. The CDR3 region has the DNA TGTGCCAGCAGTCACCCTAGGGACAGGGGGCCACGCTCTGGGGCCAACGTCCTGACTTTC. Translation gives CASSHPRDRGPRSGANVLTF.

The gene calls are TRBV7-3 and TRBJ2-2; 14 bases are shared with TRBD2. CDR1 and CDR2 (germline): SGHTA, FQGTGA. The CDR3 is made up of 16 amino acids. With V trimmed by 2 bases and J by 5 bases, 1 base remained unmatched. The CDR3 DNA reads TGTGCCAGCAGCTTAGGACTAGCGGGGGGTACCGGGGAGCTGTTTTTT. It encodes CASSLGLAGGTGELFF.

Here the CDR3 DNA reads TGTGCCAGCAGTGAATACAATGAGCAGTTCTTC. Encoded protein: CASSEYNEQFF. The gene calls are TRBV27 and TRBJ2-1; D not certain. The CDR3 is 11 residues long. The V end was cut by 5 bases, the J end by 4 bases, with 3 bases between. Looked up from germline, CDR1 is MNHEY and CDR2 is SMNVEV (reference sequence).

V gene TRBV14 combines with J gene TRBJ1-1; no clear D gene. CDR1 SGHDN and CDR2 FVKESK come from the germline V gene. This CDR3 has 13 amino acids. The V and J ends lost 2 bases and 5 bases respectively, with 9 bases between them. The CDR3 DNA sequence: TGTGCCAGCAGCCAAACTTCCGGAACTGAAGCTTTCTTT. As protein: CASSQTSGTEAFF.

The V call is TRBV6-5, the J call TRBJ1-5; D is perhaps TRBD1 (5 bases). V was clipped by 6 bases and J by 4 bases, with 13 bases between them. Looked up from germline, CDR1 is MNHEY and CDR2 is SVGAGI. The CDR3 length is 14 residues. CDR3 coding DNA: TGTGCCAGCAGGGCCCCCGGGGGAAATCAGCCCCAGCATTTT. As protein: CASRAPGGNQPQHF.

J is TRBJ1-5 and V is TRBV19, with 8 bases fitting TRBD1. Germline assignment: CDR1 LNHDA and CDR2 SQIVND (reference sequence). CDR3 size: 14 residues. Trimming took 6 bases from V and 7 from J; bases not matched to a gene: 8. The DNA of the CDR3 is TGTGCCAGTAGCATTAGGACAGGGCCCCAGCCCCAGCATTTT. Translation: CASSIRTGPQPQHF.

This rearrangement joins TRBV7-9 to TRBJ2-1; the D call may be TRBD1 or TRBD2 (7 bases each). Trimming left V 1 base short and J 8 bases short, with 18 bases between. The CDR3 consists of 16 residues. Germline CDR1 reads SEHNR; CDR2 reads FQNEAQ (reference sequence). The CDR3 spells CASSLERGRGPDEQFF. The DNA for the CDR3 is TGTGCCAGCAGCTTAGAGAGGGGGAGGGGGCCCGATGAGCAGTTCTTC.

The chain couples TRBV18 to TRBJ2-2; D not resolved. CDR1 KGHSH and CDR2 LQKENI come from the germline V gene. The CDR3 consists of 15 residues. V lost 2 bases, J lost 3 bases, and 10 bases lay in between. The CDR3 nucleotides read TGTGCCAGCTCACCAACTGGACCTGACACCGGGGAGCTGTTTTTT. Amino acids: CASSPTGPDTGELFF.

J is TRBJ2-1 and V is TRBV7-9; TRBD2 matches 13 bases. Germline-derived CDR1 and CDR2 are SEHNR and FQNEAQ (reference sequence). V shed 5 bases, J shed 8 bases, and the junction held 6 bases outside the gene matches. CDR3 size: 15 residues. The CDR3 sequence: CASSRGTSGIHEQFF. In DNA form, the CDR3 reads TGTGCCAGCAGCCGGGGGACTAGCGGGATACATGAGCAGTTCTTC.

The chain's CDR3 is CATSRPEFQETQYF. The CDR3 DNA is TGTGCCACCAGCAGACCAGAGTTCCAAGAGACCCAGTACTTC. The V and J genes are TRBV15 and TRBJ2-5; D remains ambiguous. The CDR3 covers 14 residues. V was clipped by 2 bases and J by 1 base, with 8 bases between them. Germline V gene data show CDR1 as LNHNV and CDR2 as YYDKDF (reference sequence).

This clone was picked up one time. CDR3 amino acids: CASSRGDRGPPDTQYF. The CDR3 nucleotides are TGTGCCAGCAGCCGAGGGGACAGGGGCCCCCCCGATACGCAGTATTTT. The J gene is TRBJ2-3, the V gene TRBV7-3, with TRBD1 identical over 10 bases. Germline assignment: CDR1 SGHTA and CDR2 FQGTGA. Losses at the gene ends were 5 bases for V and 6 bases for J; bases not matched to a gene: 11. This CDR3 has 16 residues.